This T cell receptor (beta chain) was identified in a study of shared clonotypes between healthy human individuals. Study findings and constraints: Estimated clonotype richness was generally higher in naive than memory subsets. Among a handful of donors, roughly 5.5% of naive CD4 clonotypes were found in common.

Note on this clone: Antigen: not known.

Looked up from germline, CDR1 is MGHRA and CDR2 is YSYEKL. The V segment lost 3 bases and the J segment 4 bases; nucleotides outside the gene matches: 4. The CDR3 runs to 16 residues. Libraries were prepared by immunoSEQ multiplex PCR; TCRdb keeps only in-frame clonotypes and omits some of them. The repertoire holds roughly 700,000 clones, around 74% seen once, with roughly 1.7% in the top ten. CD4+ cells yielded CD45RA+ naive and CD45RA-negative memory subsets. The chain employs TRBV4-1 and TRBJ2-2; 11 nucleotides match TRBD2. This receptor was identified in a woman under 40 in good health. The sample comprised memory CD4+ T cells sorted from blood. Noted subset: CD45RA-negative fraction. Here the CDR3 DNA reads TGCGCCAGCAGCCACGTTCTAGCGGGGGGCACCGGGGAGCTGTTTTTT. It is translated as CASSHVLAGGTGELFF.